A few counts support the clone carrying this TCR beta chain. Its antigen is currently unknown. Trimming cost V 2 bases and J 5 bases; bases outside gene matches: 3. The CDR3 has 16 residues. Germline V gene data show CDR1 as SGHRS and CDR2 as YFSETQ. This specimen belongs to a study of human T cells and chemical hapten exposure. Each CDR3 protein gets one entry after TCRdb re-called the RACE reads with MiXCR. The repertoire holds approximately 96,000 distinct CDR3 sequences, with about a tenth as singletons. Documented time point: patch test 2, 6 weeks after DPC sensitization. As to treatment: therapeutic diphenylcyclopropenone sensitization with weekly scalp DPC. Overall study results and limits: Following DPC sensitization, TCRs present above 1 in 1000 frequency showed no change. Controls had significantly fewer large CDR3 similarity clusters than were formed by expanded TCRs. Donors had alopecia, so their immune response may differ from healthy people's.

V gene TRBV5-1 combines with J gene TRBJ2-1, with 14 bases matching TRBD2. The receptor's source is a woman in her thirties or forties with alopecia areata. Some clones in this sample may be carry-over from other donors' samples. Sample: whole blood, taken in connection with sensitization to the hapten diphenylcyclopropenone (DPC). This CDR3 is CASSFEGLAGDNEQFF. DNA of the CDR3: TGCGCCAGCAGCTTCGAGGGACTAGCGGGGGACAATGAGCAGTTCTTC.